This TCR beta chain is from a study of cytomegalovirus exposure and HLA in healthy donors. Both 60 Vbeta primers and 13 Jbeta primers went into the PCR. The table came from immunoSEQ multiplex PCR; TCRdb's copy has only in-frame clones and leaves some out. The sample has more than 140,000 clones; 55% to 70% are singletons. Study-wide points: Per published reports, the classifier diagnosed cytomegalovirus status with high specificity and sensitivity. In a later analysis, TCR beta V- and J-gene trimming showed a link to a missense DCLRE1C variant. Sequencing artifact likely explains a cluster of highly shared sequence variants.

V was cut by 0 bases and J by 2 bases, with 11 bases left in between. The CDR3 is made up of 15 amino acids. The germline CDR1 and CDR2 sequences are SGDLS and YYNGEE. This clone was counted once. Its antigen remains unknown. The chain links TRBV9 to TRBJ2-5; TRBD1 is a possible D gene (5 bases). The specimen was PBMCs. This TCR derives from a woman aged 25-40 years in good health and CMV-seropositive. CDR3 region: CASSVALGRQETQYF. The CDR3 DNA is TGTGCCAGCAGCGTAGCTTTGGGGCGACAAGAGACCCAGTACTTC.